Listed here are 24 T cell receptor beta chains from one sample, sequenced in a study of cytomegalovirus exposure and HLA in healthy donors. The primer mix had 60 Vbeta and 13 Jbeta primers. Some clones are missing from TCRdb's copy, which holds only in-frame ones; the method was immunoSEQ multiplex PCR. In the table there are 110,000 to 150,000 clones, roughly 70% of which are singletons. Sequenced: PBMCs. The receptors originated from a man in his thirties or forties in good health and CMV-seronegative.

This clone showed up just a few times. The chain employs TRBV5-1 and TRBJ2-7; tentative D call: TRBD1 (7 bases). Trimming took off 2 bases at V and 6 bases at J, with 12 bases between the two ends. The germline gives CDR1 SGHRS, CDR2 YFSETQ. This CDR3 spans 13 amino acids. CDR3 sequence (DNA): TGCGCCAGCAGCTTCCAGGGGGGTCGCGAGCAGTACTTC. This codes for CASSFQGGREQYF. Full variable domain (outside the CDR3, taken from reference TRBV5-1 and TRBJ2-7): KAGVTQTPRYLIKTRGQQVTLSCSPISGHRSVSWYQQTPGQGLQFLFEYFSETQRNKGNFPGRFSGRQFSNSRSEMNVSTLELGDSALYLCASSFQGGREQYFGPGTRLTVT.

This sequence joins TRBV18 and TRBJ2-7; D may be TRBD1 (6 bases). The CDR3 length is 13 residues. In germline, CDR1 is KGHSH, CDR2 LQKENI. V lost 6 bases to trimming and J lost 3 bases, with 12 bases between them. CDR3 coding DNA: TGTGCCAGCTCCGCTACAGGGAGCTACGAGCAGTACTTC. Translation: CASSATGSYEQYF.

V gene TRBV27 combines with J gene TRBJ1-5, with D possibly being TRBD1 (6 bases). There are 16 residues in the CDR3. Deletions cut 3 bases from V and 4 bases from J, with 16 bases between. Germline assignment: CDR1 MNHEY and CDR2 SMNVEV (reference sequence). CDR3 residues: CASSFMGRGTNQPQHF. DNA of the CDR3: TGTGCCAGCAGTTTTATGGGCAGGGGTACGAATCAGCCCCAGCATTTT.

The chain is built from TRBV7-9 and TRBJ2-5, with a weak D call TRBD2 (5 bases). Germline V gene data show CDR1 as SEHNR and CDR2 as FQNEAQ (reference sequence). V was shortened by 3 bases and J by 1 base, with 6 bases between the two germline ends. This CDR3 spans 13 amino acids. The CDR3 reads CASSFGSQETQYF. Here the CDR3 DNA reads TGTGCCAGCAGCTTTGGGAGCCAAGAGACCCAGTACTTC.

The chain couples TRBV28 to TRBJ1-5; 9 nucleotides match TRBD1. The V segment lost 5 bases and the J segment 5 bases; nucleotides outside the gene matches: 7. CDR1 is MDHEN and CDR2 is SYDVKM in the germline V gene. The CDR3 consists of 15 residues. CDR3 DNA: TGTGCCAGCAGTCAGAGGGACAGGGATGATCAGCCCCAGCATTTT. This sequence encodes CASSQRDRDDQPQHF.

In its sample, this clone was seen once. The sample has other DNA sequences that encode this CDR3 too. The gene calls are TRBV28 and TRBJ2-7; no definite D call. Germline values: CDR1 MDHEN, CDR2 SYDVKM. V gave up 3 bases and J gave up 0 bases, with 3 bases separating them. The CDR3 contains 12 residues. CDR3 nucleotide sequence: TGTGCCAGCAGTTTGGCCTCCTACGAGCAGTACTTC. Translation: CASSLASYEQYF.

V is TRBV11-2 and J is TRBJ1-2; TRBD1 matches at 8 bases. Germline lookup yields CDR1 SGHAT and CDR2 FQNNGV. The CDR3 consists of 14 residues. V lost 6 bases, J lost 3 bases, and 6 bases stayed unmatched. DNA for the CDR3: TGTGCCAGCAGTTCGGACAGGGAACACTATGGCTACACCTTC. This gives the protein CASSSDREHYGYTF.

The chain has TRBV4-2 and TRBJ2-1; 8 bases are shared with TRBD2. Germline loops: CDR1 LGHNA, CDR2 YNFKEQ. The CDR3 length is 16 residues. V dropped 4 bases and J dropped 3; count of bases not matched to a gene: 8. In DNA form, the CDR3 reads TGTGCCAGCAGCCGCCTACTAGCGGAGCGCTACAATGAGCAGTTCTTC. It translates to CASSRLLAERYNEQFF.

The chain joins TRBV27 to TRBJ2-3; 10 positions match TRBD1. J was trimmed by 9 bases and V by 4 bases; bases with no gene match: 13. CDR3 length: 16 amino acids. Germline loops: CDR1 MNHEY, CDR2 SMNVEV (reference sequence). The CDR3 region is CASSSPGTGAGGTQYF. Written as DNA, the CDR3 is TGTGCCAGCAGTTCCCCAGGGACAGGGGCTGGGGGGACGCAGTATTTT.

The gene calls are TRBV6-7 and TRBJ2-5; 9 nucleotides match TRBD1. TRBV6-7 carries the ORF label, with uncertain function. This CDR3 contains 16 residues. V lost 5 bases and J lost 1; bases outside the gene matches: 8. The CDR3 nucleotides are TGTGCCAGCAGTACAAAATACAGGGGGCTCCAAGAGACCCAGTACTTC. It translates to CASSTKYRGLQETQYF.

This clone was counted a few times. This rearrangement joins TRBV5-6 to TRBJ2-4; the match to TRBD1 covers 8 bases. The CDR3 has 14 amino acids. Looked up from germline, CDR1 is SGHDT and CDR2 is YYEEEE. V lost 2 bases, J lost 4 bases, and 2 bases stayed unmatched. CDR3 DNA sequence: TGTGCCAGCAGCTTAAGACAGGGGAAAAACATTCAGTACTTC. Translating it yields CASSLRQGKNIQYF. The whole variable domain, filled in from reference TRBV5-6 and TRBJ2-4, reads DAGVTQSPTHLIKTRGQQVTLRCSPKSGHDTVSWYQQALGQGPQFIFQYYEEEERQRGNFPDRFSGHQFPNYSSELNVNALLLGDSALYLCASSLRQGKNIQYFGAGTRLSVL.

The chain employs TRBV10-3 and TRBJ2-1, with TRBD2 matching over 9 bases. In germline, CDR1 is ENHRY, CDR2 SYGVKD. V gave up 0 bases and J gave up 8 bases; unmatched junction bases: 5. The CDR3 sequence is 15 residues long. The CDR3 coding sequence is TGTGCCATCAGTGAGTCCAAGCGGGGGGACTATGAGCAGTTCTTC. Its translation is CAISESKRGDYEQFF.

The chain joins TRBV6-1 to TRBJ2-5, with 10 bases identical to TRBD2. V lost 6 bases and J lost 3; bases outside the gene matches: 1. The CDR3 is made up of 13 amino acids. Germline V lookup: CDR1 MNHNS, CDR2 SASEGT. CDR3 nucleotide sequence: TGTGCCAGCAGGCTAGCGGGAGAAGAGACCCAGTACTTC. Its translation: CASRLAGEETQYF.

The J gene is TRBJ1-2, the V gene TRBV4-1; D possibly corresponds to TRBD1 (5 bases). V shed 0 bases and J shed 8 bases, with 10 bases lying between them. The CDR3 is made up of 13 amino acids. CDR1 MGHRA and CDR2 YSYEKL come from the germline V gene. CDR3 in DNA: TGCGCCAGCAGCCAAGAAAACAGGCAAGGCTACACCTTC. This sequence encodes CASSQENRQGYTF.

This clone came up a few times. The chain carries TRBV7-9 and TRBJ2-7; possibly TRBD2 for D (7 bases). The CDR3 is 14 amino acids. Germline assignment: CDR1 SEHNR and CDR2 FQNEAQ (reference sequence). V gave up 3 bases and J gave up 6 bases, with 15 bases separating them. The CDR3 region has the DNA TGTGCCAGCAGCTTTAGCGGAGGGGGGGGCGAGCAGTACTTC. It is translated as CASSFSGGGGEQYF.

This clone was seen only a few times. The chain links TRBV19 to TRBJ2-2; TRBD1 matches 8 bases. Germline values: CDR1 LNHDA, CDR2 SQIVND (reference sequence). V dropped 3 bases and J dropped 6; count of bases not matched to a gene: 9. The CDR3 is 16 amino acids. CDR3 protein: CASSMGQGAGAGELFF. The CDR3 DNA reads as TGTGCCAGTAGTATGGGGCAGGGGGCAGGGGCCGGGGAGCTGTTTTTT.

V gene TRBV27 combines with J gene TRBJ1-5; D is unresolved. CDR3 length: 14 residues. The V gene lost 4 bases and the J gene lost 1 base, with 8 bases spanning the gap. Germline CDR1 reads MNHEY; CDR2 reads SMNVEV (reference sequence). The CDR3 spells CASSSGVSNQPQHF. CDR3 DNA: TGTGCCAGCAGTTCCGGGGTCAGCAATCAGCCCCAGCATTTT.

V and J are TRBV6-5 and TRBJ2-5, with 7 positions matching TRBD1. The germline gives CDR1 MNHEY, CDR2 SVGAGI. The CDR3 covers 14 residues. V lost 6 bases and J lost 4; bases outside the gene matches: 8. CDR3 loop: CASSPRQGRETQYF. The DNA of the CDR3 is TGTGCCAGCAGCCCTAGACAGGGACGAGAGACCCAGTACTTC.

The rearrangement links TRBV18 to TRBJ2-3; 8 bases line up with TRBD2. The CDR3 is 17 amino acids. The J segment lost 4 bases and the V segment lost 0 bases, leaving 9 bases of the junction unmatched. Germline-derived CDR1 and CDR2 are KGHSH and LQKENI. Here the CDR3 reads CASSPPAGGRSADTQYF. CDR3 in DNA: TGTGCCAGCTCACCACCGGCGGGCGGGAGGAGTGCAGATACGCAGTATTTT.

This chain connects TRBV5-1 to TRBJ2-6; the match to TRBD1 covers 9 bases. The CDR3 extends over 14 amino acids. Germline CDR1 and CDR2: SGHRS and YFSETQ. The junction had 4 bases not matched to a gene; V was cut back by 8 bases and J by 4 bases. Written as DNA, the CDR3 is TGCGCCAGTGGGGACAGGGCCGGGGCCAACGTCCTGACTTTC. Translating it yields CASGDRAGANVLTF.

The CDR3 reads CASSLTSGRADRETQYF. CDR3 DNA: TGCGCCAGCAGCTTGACTAGCGGGAGGGCGGATCGAGAGACCCAGTACTTC. The rearrangement links TRBV5-1 to TRBJ2-5; 13 positions agree with TRBD2. After removal of 1 base from V and 4 bases from J, the junction contained 7 bases not matched to a gene. The CDR3 spans 17 residues. CDR1 is SGHRS, CDR2 YFSETQ, per germline.

The CDR3 DNA reads TGTGCCAGCAGGACCCTGACAGGGGGCGGCTACGAGCAGTACTTC. Translated: CASRTLTGGGYEQYF. V is TRBV28 and J is TRBJ2-7; TRBD1 agrees at 10 bases. Germline V gene data show CDR1 as MDHEN and CDR2 as SYDVKM. The V segment lost 6 bases and the J segment 3 bases; nucleotides outside the gene matches: 8. This CDR3 has 15 residues.

This chain uses TRBV5-1 with TRBJ2-7, with 7 positions matching TRBD1. Germline V CDR1 and CDR2: SGHRS, YFSETQ. Trimming at V came to 4 bases and at J to 5 bases, leaving 9 bases not matched to a gene. CDR3 length: 14 residues. The chain's CDR3 is CASSGDRSYDEQYF. The CDR3 bases are TGCGCCAGCAGCGGGGACAGAAGTTACGACGAGCAGTACTTC.

The chain carries TRBV28 and TRBJ2-3; tentative D call: TRBD1 (6 bases). Germline CDR1 is MDHEN and CDR2 is SYDVKM. This CDR3 has 18 residues. V lost 4 bases and J lost 4, with 24 bases in between. CDR3: CASSSQLGAKTGSDTQYF. For the CDR3, the DNA is TGTGCCAGCAGTTCCCAACTGGGGGCGAAAACAGGGTCAGATACGCAGTATTTT.